This T cell receptor (beta chain) was obtained from a study of tumor-infiltrating lymphocytes in primary liver carcinoma. The germline gives CDR1 MNHEY, CDR2 SMNVEV (reference sequence). V was clipped by 6 bases and J by 5 bases; unmatched bases: 3. The CDR3 loop spans 13 amino acids. Starting material of 400 to 600 ng total RNA yielded TCR beta cDNA via a constant-region primer. ARM-PCR was slightly modified, and three nested multiplex PCR rounds with it gave rise to the TCR beta libraries. A C-beta reverse primer and TRBV1-TRBV30 forward primers served in each of the first two PCR rounds, at approximately 10 cycles apiece. Each CDR3 protein is one row after TCRdb ran MiXCR on the multiplex PCR reads. There are roughly 120,000 distinct CDR3 sequences in the sample; roughly 69% occur only once, and 7% to 10% lies in the top ten. Joint extraction of RNA and DNA used roughly 19-33 mg of bulk tissue that was unsorted.

The rearrangement uses TRBV27 and TRBJ1-4, with TRBD1 matching over 7 bases. The sample comprised liver tumor tissue from sampling region 1. The subset here: tumor region T1, superior pole. The receptor's source is an older woman with primary liver carcinoma and hepatitis B virus infection. The CDR3 DNA reads as TGTGCCAGCAGCGGGGGACAGAATGAAAAACTGTTTTTT. Translating it yields CASSGGQNEKLFF. The full variable domain, in which reference TRBV27 and TRBJ1-4 provide the parts outside the CDR3, is EAQVTQNPRYLITVTGKKLTVTCSQNMNHEYMSWYRQDPGLGLRQIYYSMNVEVTDKGDVPEGYKVSRKEKRNFPLILESPSPNQTSLYFCASSGGQNEKLFFGSGTQLSVL.